This TCR beta chain was captured by sequencing in a study of T cell responses to AZD1222 COVID-19 vaccine. The study's findings and limits: Along spike, vaccine-associated CD4 TCRs were found throughout, with dominance at 160-218 and 743-854. In a largely white British group with more females than males, clonal diversity was possibly underestimated.

Repertoires were generated with immunoSEQ multiplex PCR, while TCRdb's copy carries only in-frame clones and drops some. The sample holds fewer than 200,000 clones, over 80% seen once. V was trimmed by 7 bases and J by 0 bases, leaving 13 bases between them. The CDR3 runs to 15 residues. CDR1 is SGHTA and CDR2 is FQGNSA in the germline V gene. This clone was detected only once. No antigen is known for it. This sequence joins TRBV7-2 and TRBJ1-5; D gene uncertain. Sequencing used peripheral blood, obtained on day 0 of AZD1222 vaccination. The TCR sequence derives from an adult in good health. The CDR3 DNA follows: TGTGCCAGCAACGCCGCCGGATATAGCAATCAGCCCCAGCATTTT. It specifies CASNAAGYSNQPQHF.